This T cell receptor beta chain derives from a study of OX40 agonist ivuxolimab in advanced cancers. Across the whole study: Three patients responded partially, comprising one with hepatocellular carcinoma and two with cutaneous melanoma.

People who had autoimmune disease history or systemic immunosuppression were excluded. The protocol was immunoSEQ multiplex PCR, while the TCRdb copy is restricted to in-frame clones and leaves out a portion. Seen here are roughly 86,000 clones, approximately 90% observed once, and the top ten hold 0.43%. This CDR3 is built from 13 residues. V shed 5 bases, J shed 6 bases, and the junction held 6 bases outside the gene matches. The germline CDR1 and CDR2 sequences are SGHNT and YENEEA. The TCR was taken from an adult with an advanced solid tumor such as melanoma, head and neck, liver or kidney cancer. The material sequenced was CD4+ or CD8+ T cells sorted from blood, taken in a trial of the OX40 agonist ivuxolimab. The genes are TRBV11-3 and TRBJ2-7, with 8 nucleotides matching TRBD1. CDR3 sequence: CASSRTGIGEQYF. The CDR3 coding sequence is TGTGCCAGCAGCCGGACAGGGATCGGCGAGCAGTACTTC.